The 22 T cell receptor beta chains below come from one sample, sequenced in a study of blood T cell repertoires in COVID-19. Data came from immunoSEQ multiplex PCR; TCRdb stores just in-frame clones and leaves some out. The table records some 180,000 clones, just under 85% of them present only once. The sample was peripheral blood. The receptors derive from a woman of 80 years or more with COVID-19, enrolled during active disease.

The V call is TRBV3-1 (or the pseudogene TRBV3-2), the J call TRBJ1-1; the match to TRBD1 covers 8 bases. J lost 1 base, V lost 6 bases, and 10 bases had no gene match. Germline CDR1 LGHDT, CDR2 YNNKEL (reference sequence). CDR3 length equals 16 residues. CDR3 amino acids: CASRDSGGLRNTEAFF. The CDR3, as DNA: TGTGCCAGCAGAGACTCAGGGGGCCTTAGGAACACTGAAGCTTTCTTT.

The chain recombines TRBV28 with TRBJ1-2; TRBD1 agrees at 11 bases. This CDR3 is built from 14 residues. The V gene's germline CDR1 is MDHEN and CDR2 SYDVKM. Unmatched junction bases numbered 6, after V lost 5 bases and J lost 7 bases. The CDR3 nucleotides are TGTGCCAGCAGTCCGGGACAGGGGGTCTCTGGCTACACCTTC. It encodes CASSPGQGVSGYTF.

This chain joins TRBV19 and TRBJ1-1; 10 nucleotides line up with TRBD1. The CDR3 loop spans 14 amino acids. Losses at the gene ends were 5 bases for V and 4 bases for J; bases not matched to a gene: 4. Germline-derived CDR1 and CDR2 are LNHDA and SQIVND (reference sequence). The CDR3 here is CASSVDRGGTEAFF. The CDR3 nucleotides are TGTGCCAGTAGTGTGGACAGGGGGGGCACTGAAGCTTTCTTT.

V and J are TRBV6-5 and TRBJ2-1, with a tentative D call TRBD2 (5 bases). V gave up 0 bases and J gave up 6 bases, with 9 bases separating them. Germline V gives CDR1 MNHEY, CDR2 SVGAGI. The CDR3 covers 14 residues. CDR3 coding DNA: TGTGCCAGCAGTTACTCGAGGGCCACCAATGAGCAGTTCTTC. This translates into CASSYSRATNEQFF.

This sequence joins TRBV4-1 and TRBJ1-5; 9 positions agree with TRBD1. Unmatched junction bases numbered 5, after V lost 2 bases and J lost 6 bases. The CDR3 spans 15 residues. The germline gives CDR1 MGHRA, CDR2 YSYEKL. The CDR3 DNA is TGCGCCAGCAGCCAATTTCGGACAGGGGTTCAGCCCCAGCATTTT. Protein sequence: CASSQFRTGVQPQHF.

V usage is TRBV19 and J usage is TRBJ2-2, with 12 bases matching TRBD2. With V trimmed by 3 bases and J by 2 bases, 7 bases remained unmatched. The CDR3 consists of 18 residues. Germline V gives CDR1 LNHDA, CDR2 SQIVND (reference sequence). CDR3 sequence reads: CASSISPSGGANTGELFF. The CDR3 DNA sequence: TGTGCCAGTAGTATTAGCCCTAGCGGGGGGGCTAACACCGGGGAGCTGTTTTTT.

This clone showed up just once. The chain couples TRBV10-3 to TRBJ2-7; D remains ambiguous. Germline V gene sequence: CDR1 ENHRY, CDR2 SYGVKD. The V end lost 1 base, the J end lost 6 bases, and 13 bases lay between the germline ends. This CDR3 has 14 amino acids. The CDR3, as DNA: TGTGCCATCAGTGAGTTTGCCCAATCGGGCGAGCAGTACTTC. It is translated as CAISEFAQSGEQYF.

The genes are TRBV13 and TRBJ2-7; 7 bases match TRBD2. Unmatched junction bases numbered 5, after V lost 0 bases and J lost 3 bases. Germline lookup yields CDR1 PRHDT and CDR2 FYEKMQ (reference sequence). The CDR3 runs 15 residues. The DNA for the CDR3 is TGTGCCAGCAGCTTAGGCACCGGGGGGATCTACGAGCAGTACTTC. Its translation is CASSLGTGGIYEQYF.

The rearrangement joins TRBV7-2 to TRBJ2-4; TRBD1 aligns across 9 bases. The J segment lost 3 bases and the V segment lost 5 bases, leaving 2 bases of the junction unmatched. The CDR3 extends over 14 amino acids. Germline lookup yields CDR1 SGHTA and CDR2 FQGNSA. The CDR3 sequence: CASSPTGGKNIQYF. CDR3 sequence (DNA): TGTGCCAGCAGCCCGACAGGGGGCAAAAACATTCAGTACTTC.

This clone was seen just once. V and J are TRBV5-5 and TRBJ2-3, with D possibly being TRBD2 (6 bases). The germline CDR1 and CDR2 sequences are SGHKS and YYEKEE (reference sequence). The CDR3 totals 16 residues. Trimming stripped 1 base from V and 2 bases from J, with 14 bases between. Written as DNA, the CDR3 is TGTGCCAGCAGCTTGCGTGGCGGGGATTCCACAGATACGCAGTATTTT. Translated, it gives CASSLRGGDSTDTQYF.

The gene calls are TRBV5-1 and TRBJ2-2; TRBD1 matches at 9 bases. The CDR3 covers 16 residues. V shed 3 bases, J shed 4 bases, and the junction held 7 bases outside the gene matches. Germline V gene lookup returns CDR1 SGHRS and CDR2 YFSETQ. CDR3 in DNA: TGCGCCAGCAGCTACAACAGGGGGCAGCGCACCGGGGAGCTGTTTTTT. Translation: CASSYNRGQRTGELFF.

The chain is built from TRBV7-3 and TRBJ2-3; possibly TRBD1 for D (6 bases). This CDR3 contains 14 residues. Trimming took 10 bases from V and 1 from J, leaving 15 bases between them. Germline CDR1 is SGHTA and CDR2 is FQGTGA. As DNA, the CDR3 is TGTGCCACTAAACAGGGTCTAGGCACAGATACGCAGTATTTT. Protein sequence: CATKQGLGTDTQYF.

This clone was observed a single time. The chain joins TRBV24-1 to TRBJ2-2; tentative D call: TRBD1 (6 bases). The CDR3 has 14 residues. V was cut by 8 bases and J by 0 bases, with 9 bases left in between. Per the germline V gene, CDR1 is KGHDR and CDR2 is SFDVKD. CDR3 amino acids: CATKGTPNTGELFF. CDR3 DNA sequence: TGTGCCACCAAAGGGACACCGAACACCGGGGAGCTGTTTTTT.

This chain links TRBV21-1 with TRBJ2-2; the D call in the table, TRBD1, was not verified against the DNA. TRBV21-1 is recorded as a pseudogene. The CDR3 is 15 residues long. CDR3 protein: CASSKAAGGTGELFF. CDR3 coding DNA: TGTGCCAGCAGCAAAGCGGCAGGGGGGACCGGGGAGCTGTTTTTT.

The J gene is TRBJ1-6, the V gene TRBV18, with D unresolved. V lost 3 bases and J lost 8, with 17 bases in between. The CDR3 covers 16 residues. CDR1 is KGHSH, CDR2 LQKENI, per germline. CDR3 sequence reads: CASSPLPPPRDSPLHF. The CDR3 DNA follows: TGTGCCAGCTCACCCCTCCCACCCCCCCGGGATTCACCCCTCCACTTT.

This chain uses TRBV5-4 with TRBJ1-6, with a possible D match to TRBD1 (5 bases). Germline CDR1 reads SGHNT; CDR2 reads YYREEE (reference sequence). The CDR3 covers 15 residues. Between the trimmed V and J ends, which lost 1 base and 5 bases, there was a span of 10 bases. CDR3 in DNA: TGTGCCAGCAGCTTGTCGGGGGTTAATAATTCACCCCTCCACTTT. It specifies CASSLSGVNNSPLHF.

This sequence joins TRBV28 and TRBJ2-7; 8 nucleotides agree with TRBD2. The germline V gene has CDR1 MDHEN and CDR2 SYDVKM. The CDR3 length is 15 residues. Unmatched junction bases numbered 6, after V lost 3 bases and J lost 2 bases. DNA for the CDR3: TGTGCCAGCAGTTTTAGGGCGGGGGGAACCTACGAGCAGTACTTC. Translated, it gives CASSFRAGGTYEQYF.

In the case of this clone: An end of the junction differs from the germline gene, which may be a read error. The V gene is TRBV5-4, the J gene TRBJ2-5; D remains ambiguous. The germline gives CDR1 SGHNT, CDR2 YYREEE (reference sequence). The CDR3 totals 14 residues. This chain's CDR3 is CASSLGELQETQYF. Here the CDR3 DNA reads TGTGCCAGCAGTTTGGGCGAGTTGCAAGAGACCCAGTACTTC.

This sequence joins TRBV28 and TRBJ2-3; 7 bases are a match to TRBD2. The trim removed 5 bases at V and 5 bases at J, leaving 13 bases unmatched. This CDR3 region has 16 residues. Germline values: CDR1 MDHEN, CDR2 SYDVKM. The CDR3 DNA reads as TGTGCCAGCAGTCCATCTAGCGGTCCTACTAGAGATACGCAGTATTTT. Protein product: CASSPSSGPTRDTQYF.

This clone occurred a few times. The chain recombines TRBV4-2 with TRBJ2-1; TRBD2 agrees at 11 bases. Germline CDR1 is LGHNA and CDR2 is YNFKEQ. The CDR3 loop spans 18 amino acids. V dropped 0 bases and J dropped 7; count of bases not matched to a gene: 11. The CDR3 sequence is CASSQELLLAGAQNEQFF. CDR3 sequence (DNA): TGTGCCAGCAGCCAAGAGCTCCTACTAGCGGGGGCTCAAAATGAGCAGTTCTTC.

The chain is built from TRBV12-5 and TRBJ1-1, with a weak D call TRBD1 (5 bases). This CDR3 has 13 amino acids. Trimming cost V 7 bases and J 4 bases, with 13 bases left between them. Looked up from germline, CDR1 is LGHNT and CDR2 is FRNRAP. This chain's CDR3 is CASVGDGGTEAFF. The CDR3 DNA is TGTGCTAGTGTGGGGGACGGGGGCACTGAAGCTTTCTTT.

This chain joins TRBV10-3 and TRBJ2-5; 8 bases agree with TRBD1. The CDR3 covers 17 residues. Losses at the gene ends were 0 bases for V and 2 bases for J; bases not matched to a gene: 8. The germline CDR1 and CDR2 sequences are ENHRY and SYGVKD. CDR3 region: CAISESVGRGPQETQYF. The CDR3 DNA reads TGTGCCATCAGTGAGTCAGTGGGCAGGGGGCCTCAAGAGACCCAGTACTTC.